The 31 T cell receptor beta chains in this list originate from one sample, sequenced in a study of blood T cell repertoires in COVID-19. TCRdb's copy holds only in-frame clones and misses some; the assay was immunoSEQ multiplex PCR. Among some 280,000 clones listed, roughly 80% were seen once. The source material was peripheral blood. Receptor source: a woman in her fifties or sixties with active or convalescent COVID-19.

The chain recombines TRBV19 with TRBJ2-1, with D possibly being TRBD2 (6 bases). The germline CDR1 and CDR2 sequences are LNHDA and SQIVND (reference sequence). The CDR3 loop spans 14 amino acids. Trimming stripped 7 bases from V and 10 bases from J, with 20 bases between. The CDR3 nucleotides read TGTGCCAGTACCCCTCGGGGGATAGCAGGGGAGCAGTTCTTC. It translates to CASTPRGIAGEQFF.

This chain links TRBV19 with TRBJ1-2, with a tentative D call TRBD1 (6 bases). The CDR3 extends over 13 amino acids. Looked up from germline, CDR1 is LNHDA and CDR2 is SQIVND (reference sequence). V was clipped by 7 bases and J by 4 bases, with 13 bases between them. The CDR3 DNA reads TGTGCCAGTAATCGGGACATCTCCTATGGCTACACCTTC. It translates to CASNRDISYGYTF.

The V and J genes are TRBV5-1 and TRBJ2-7, with no clear D. The CDR3 sequence is 18 residues long. Germline V gene lookup returns CDR1 SGHRS and CDR2 YFSETQ. V was cut by 3 bases and J by 3 bases, with 25 bases left in between. The CDR3 spells CASSSTVSLPGNVYEQYF. The DNA for the CDR3 is TGCGCCAGCAGCTCGACCGTCTCGCTCCCAGGTAATGTCTACGAGCAGTACTTC.

The chain uses TRBV4-1 and TRBJ2-1, with D possibly being TRBD1 (6 bases). The V end lost 4 bases, the J end lost 10 bases, and 11 bases lay between the germline ends. The CDR3 is 12 residues long. CDR1 and CDR2 (germline): MGHRA, YSYEKL. In nucleotides, the CDR3 is TGCGCCAGCAGCCTTCGAAGGGGGGAGCAGTTCTTC. Amino acid sequence: CASSLRRGEQFF.

This chain joins TRBV15 and TRBJ2-1; D gene uncertain. Germline V gives CDR1 LNHNV, CDR2 YYDKDF (reference sequence). The CDR3 has 15 amino acids. Trimming cost V 8 bases and J 3 bases, with 17 bases left between them. The CDR3 region has the DNA TGTGCCACCGCACGTGGCATCCCGTTCTACAATGAGCAGTTCTTC. Protein sequence: CATARGIPFYNEQFF.

The gene calls are TRBV10-3 and TRBJ1-3, with D possibly being TRBD1 (6 bases). This CDR3 region has 14 residues. Trimming cost V 11 bases and J 1 base, with 15 bases left between them. Germline V gives CDR1 ENHRY, CDR2 SYGVKD. The CDR3 region has the DNA TGTGCCTCTCAAATGACAGGTTCTGGAAACACCATATATTTT. Translation gives CASQMTGSGNTIYF.

The chain is built from TRBV15 and TRBJ1-1, with 11 nucleotides matching TRBD1. The CDR3 is made up of 16 amino acids. Germline V gene sequence: CDR1 LNHNV, CDR2 YYDKDF (reference sequence). Unmatched junction bases numbered 5, after V lost 1 base and J lost 4 bases. The CDR3 here is CATSRAVGTGGTEAFF. Here the CDR3 DNA reads TGTGCCACCAGCAGAGCGGTTGGGACAGGGGGCACTGAAGCTTTCTTT.

The gene calls are TRBV2 and TRBJ2-7; 9 bases align to TRBD2. From germline, CDR1 is SNHLY and CDR2 FYNNEI. The ends lost 10 bases at V and 3 bases at J; junction bases unmatched: 7. The CDR3 consists of 13 residues. CDR3 in DNA: TGTGCCACGCACGGGACTAGCAGCTACGAGCAGTACTTC. It codes for CATHGTSSYEQYF.

V usage is TRBV15 and J usage is TRBJ1-3, with D unclear. The germline V gene encodes CDR1 LNHNV and CDR2 YYDKDF (reference sequence). The V end lost 1 base, the J end lost 4 bases, and 14 bases lay between the germline ends. CDR3 length: 16 amino acids. The CDR3 nucleotides are TGTGCCACCAGCAGAGGTATTGAGGGATTAGGAAACACCATATATTTT. It specifies CATSRGIEGLGNTIYF.

This clone was seen a few times. The chain employs TRBV18 and TRBJ1-1; no clear D. Germline CDR1 reads KGHSH; CDR2 reads LQKENI. Trimming pared 5 bases from V and 1 base from J, leaving 8 bases between. CDR3 length: 13 amino acids. CDR3 sequence reads: CASSSTQNTEAFF. CDR3 nucleotides: TGTGCCAGCTCATCGACACAGAACACTGAAGCTTTCTTT.

The gene calls are TRBV2 and TRBJ2-5, with 7 bases fitting TRBD1. V was pared by 4 bases and J by 4 bases, with 9 bases of the junction left unmatched. Germline CDR1 reads SNHLY; CDR2 reads FYNNEI. The CDR3 covers 15 residues. The CDR3 loop reads CASSALTGMVETQYF. The CDR3 DNA is TGTGCCAGCAGTGCCCTGACAGGGATGGTAGAGACCCAGTACTTC.

This clone has ten or more counts. V and J are TRBV25-1 and TRBJ2-2, with 7 bases fitting TRBD2. V lost 1 base and J lost 6; bases outside the gene matches: 5. This CDR3 has 15 residues. Germline V gene lookup returns CDR1 MGHDK and CDR2 SYGVNS. CDR3 sequence reads: CASSELVGGAGELFF. DNA for the CDR3: TGTGCCAGCAGTGAATTGGTGGGAGGGGCCGGGGAGCTGTTTTTT.

A few counts support this clone. V usage is TRBV29-1 and J usage is TRBJ1-2, with 7 positions matching TRBD1. Germline assignment: CDR1 SQVTM and CDR2 ANQGSEA. The J segment lost 5 bases and the V segment lost 7 bases, leaving 7 bases of the junction unmatched. The length of the CDR3 is 12 residues. The CDR3 DNA reads TGCAGCGCCCCTGTGGGACAGTATGGCTACACCTTC. It codes for CSAPVGQYGYTF.

This clone was seen a single time. The rearrangement uses TRBV30 and TRBJ1-1; TRBD1 agrees at 8 bases. CDR3 length: 13 residues. Germline CDR1 and CDR2: GTSNPN and SVGIG (reference sequence). Trimming took 0 bases from V and 10 from J; bases not matched to a gene: 7. The CDR3 DNA reads TGTGCCTGGAGTGTGAGAACGGGGACAGGAGCTTTCTTT. Translated: CAWSVRTGTGAFF.

The chain combines TRBV5-1 with TRBJ1-1; 8 nucleotides agree with TRBD1. Germline CDR1 reads SGHRS; CDR2 reads YFSETQ. The CDR3 sequence is 18 residues long. V trimming: 4 bases; J trimming: 4 bases; junction bases outside the gene matches: 18. The CDR3 DNA follows: TGCGCCAGCAGCCCCCCGGGCTTTGGACAGGGTCGGTTCACTGAAGCTTTCTTT. Its protein product is CASSPPGFGQGRFTEAFF.

This clone was recorded a few times. The J gene is TRBJ2-1, the V gene TRBV27; TRBD2 matches 8 bases. J gave up 10 bases and V 6 bases, and 14 bases lay outside the gene matches. Germline CDR1 is MNHEY and CDR2 is SMNVEV (reference sequence). This CDR3 has 15 amino acids. The CDR3 DNA reads as TGTGCCAGCAGGAATGGGGTAGCGGGACCCAAGGAGCAGTTCTTC. Translating it yields CASRNGVAGPKEQFF.

The genes are TRBV7-9 and TRBJ2-1; D is possibly TRBD2 (5 bases). V was trimmed by 9 bases and J by 8 bases, leaving 17 bases between them. This CDR3 contains 13 residues. Germline-derived CDR1 and CDR2 are SEHNR and FQNEAQ (reference sequence). CDR3 DNA sequence: TGTGCCAGAAGGGTCCGGGGTGACCATGAGCAGTTCTTC. Amino acids: CARRVRGDHEQFF.

The chain's CDR3 is CASSLSGGPSYEQYF. For the CDR3, the DNA is TGTGCCAGCAGCTTGTCAGGGGGCCCTTCCTACGAGCAGTACTTC. The chain has TRBV5-4 and TRBJ2-7; TRBD1 agrees at 8 bases. Germline V gives CDR1 SGHNT, CDR2 YYREEE (reference sequence). J gave up 1 base and V 1 base, and 4 bases lay outside the gene matches. The CDR3 has 15 residues.

This clone was observed a few times. V is TRBV5-1 and J is TRBJ2-7; D is ambiguous. V was cut by 7 bases and J by 6 bases, with 17 bases left in between. Germline V gene sequence: CDR1 SGHRS, CDR2 YFSETQ. The CDR3 consists of 13 residues. CDR3 sequence (DNA): TGCGCCAGCGGAGAGGTGACTGCTGGCGAGCAGTACTTC. It specifies CASGEVTAGEQYF.

The sample holds a few counts of this clone. This chain connects TRBV11-1 to TRBJ2-1; TRBD2 matches 7 bases. CDR1 and CDR2 from the germline V gene are SGHAT and FQDESV (reference sequence). V dropped 4 bases and J dropped 6; count of bases not matched to a gene: 9. CDR3 size: 15 residues. The CDR3 loop reads CASSSTRTRTNEQFF. The DNA of the CDR3 is TGTGCCAGCAGCTCAACCCGGACTAGGACCAATGAGCAGTTCTTC.

There are a few counts of this clone. The chain joins TRBV11-3 to TRBJ2-3, with TRBD2 identical over 13 bases. The CDR3 totals 17 residues. Germline CDR1 SGHNT, CDR2 YENEEA. The V gene end was trimmed by 5 bases and the J gene end by 2 bases; junction bases not matched to a gene: 7. CDR3 nucleotide sequence: TGTGCCAGCAGCCCCGGGACTAGCGGGACCTACACAGATACGCAGTATTTT. Its translation: CASSPGTSGTYTDTQYF.

V is TRBV7-9 and J is TRBJ2-3; TRBD2 matches 10 bases. Germline V gene data show CDR1 as SEHNR and CDR2 as FQNEAQ (reference sequence). The junction had 4 bases not matched to a gene; V was cut back by 2 bases and J by 2 bases. The CDR3 is 16 amino acids. CDR3 in DNA: TGTGCCAGCAGCTTACGTAGCGGGGGGCCCACAGATACGCAGTATTTT. Translating gives CASSLRSGGPTDTQYF.

CDR3 in amino acids: CASSLEWRAGINQPQHF. The CDR3 DNA is TGTGCCAGCAGCTTAGAATGGAGGGCGGGGATCAATCAGCCCCAGCATTTT. The chain recombines TRBV7-9 with TRBJ1-5; D not certain. V lost 1 base, J lost 3 bases, and 16 bases lay in between. The CDR3 runs 17 residues. The V gene's germline CDR1 is SEHNR and CDR2 FQNEAQ (reference sequence).

The CDR3 spells CASIPFGTGDTGELFF. In DNA form, the CDR3 reads TGTGCCAGCATCCCCTTCGGAACAGGGGACACCGGGGAGCTGTTTTTT. V is TRBV7-9 and J is TRBJ2-2, with 7 bases aligning to TRBD1. Germline CDR1 is SEHNR and CDR2 is FQNEAQ (reference sequence). The CDR3 covers 16 residues. The ends lost 7 bases at V and 3 bases at J; junction bases unmatched: 11.

The chain carries TRBV20-1 and TRBJ2-7; D ambiguous. V gave up 3 bases and J gave up 6 bases, with 6 bases separating them. The germline V gene has CDR1 DFQATT and CDR2 SNEGSKA (reference sequence). The CDR3 has 10 amino acids. CDR3 protein: CSASDGEQYF. Written as DNA, the CDR3 is TGCAGTGCTAGTGACGGCGAGCAGTACTTC.

The V gene is TRBV5-1, the J gene TRBJ2-2; 8 bases are shared with TRBD1. With 5 bases clipped from V and 5 bases from J, the junction kept 11 bases outside the gene matches. The CDR3 runs 16 residues. Per the germline V gene, CDR1 is SGHRS and CDR2 is YFSETQ. The CDR3 here is CASSYGPRGRTGELFF. CDR3 bases: TGCGCCAGCAGTTATGGCCCCAGGGGGCGGACCGGGGAGCTGTTTTTT.

The rearrangement joins TRBV3-1 (or the pseudogene TRBV3-2) to TRBJ1-1; D may be TRBD1 (6 bases). In germline, CDR1 is LGHDT, CDR2 YNNKEL (reference sequence). This CDR3 is built from 12 residues. Trimming removed 5 bases at V and 7 bases at J, with 11 bases between. CDR3 amino acids: CASSYRAGEAFF. CDR3 DNA: TGTGCCAGCAGCTACAGGGCCGGTGAAGCTTTCTTT.

The chain recombines TRBV2 with TRBJ1-1; a possible D gene is TRBD1 (6 bases). In germline, CDR1 is SNHLY, CDR2 FYNNEI. The CDR3 runs to 13 residues. V was clipped by 6 bases and J by 5 bases, with 13 bases between them. The DNA of the CDR3 is TGTGCCAGCAGCTTCTACAGGGCGACTGAAGCTTTCTTT. Translated, it gives CASSFYRATEAFF. The full variable domain, in which reference TRBV2 and TRBJ1-1 provide the parts outside the CDR3, is EPEVTQTPSHQVTQMGQEVILRCVPISNHLYFYWYRQILGQKVEFLVSFYNNEISEKSEIFDDQFSVERPDGSNFTLKIRSTKLEDSAMYFCASSFYRATEAFFGQGTRLTVV.

The chain is built from TRBV10-3 and TRBJ1-3; weak D call: TRBD1 (5 bases). CDR1 ENHRY and CDR2 SYGVKD come from the germline V gene. Trimming stripped 3 bases from V and 8 bases from J, with 17 bases between. The CDR3 has 15 residues. Here the CDR3 DNA reads TGTGCCATCAGTGATATAGGTCGAAAAGGGGACACCATATATTTT. It translates to CAISDIGRKGDTIYF.

This chain uses TRBV7-8 with TRBJ2-3; TRBD2 agrees at 7 bases. The CDR3 runs to 18 residues. From germline, CDR1 is SGHVS and CDR2 FQNEAQ. V gave up 1 base and J gave up 5 bases; unmatched junction bases: 15. CDR3: CASSLGTLADRARDTQYF. The CDR3 nucleotides read TGTGCCAGCAGCTTAGGGACCCTAGCGGACCGGGCTAGAGATACGCAGTATTTT. The full variable domain, in which reference TRBV7-8 and TRBJ2-3 provide the parts outside the CDR3, is GAGVSQSPRYKVAKRGQDVALRCDPISGHVSLFWYQQALGQGPEFLTYFQNEAQLDKSGLPSDRFFAERPEGSVSTLKIQRTQQEDSAVYLCASSLGTLADRARDTQYFGPGTRLTVL.

V usage is TRBV7-9 and J usage is TRBJ1-2, with 7 bases identical to TRBD1. Germline CDR1 SEHNR, CDR2 FQNEAQ (reference sequence). This CDR3 has 14 residues. V dropped 10 bases and J dropped 2; count of bases not matched to a gene: 10. The CDR3 region is CATGEGARNYGYTF. DNA for the CDR3: TGTGCCACCGGCGAGGGGGCGCGGAACTATGGCTACACCTTC.